This is a list of T cell receptor beta chains from one sample in a study of blood T cell repertoires in COVID-19. Here immunoSEQ multiplex PCR was the method, and the copy in TCRdb shows in-frame clones only, minus some. The sample holds about 40,000 clones, around 79% seen once. Sequenced sample: peripheral blood. These receptors all stem from a woman of 80 years or more with acute or convalescent COVID-19. Both conserved end residues are part of each CDR3. A D gene is named only where the DNA matches it firmly. Rows may omit the clone size; those that give it use once, few, many or a size class.

TRBD2 TRBJ2-7 - TRBV6-2/TRBV6-3 CASSYGTSGRRYEQYF TGTGCCAGCAGTTACGGGACTAGCGGGAGGCGTTACGAGCAGTACTTC
- TRBJ2-7 few TRBV10-3 CASRGPPNSYEQYF TGTGCCTCCCGCGGGCCCCCAAACTCCTACGAGCAGTACTTC
TRBD2 TRBJ2-7 - TRBV14 CASSQESAGGPLYEQYF TGTGCCAGCAGCCAAGAATCCGCGGGAGGCCCCTTATACGAGCAGTACTTC
TRBD1 TRBJ1-2 - TRBV27 CASRQTGGGYGYTF TGTGCCAGCAGGCAAACAGGGGGCGGTTATGGCTACACCTTC
- TRBJ2-3 - TRBV7-9 CASSSPGTTLDTQYF TGTGCCAGCAGCTCACCGGGAACGACCCTAGATACGCAGTATTTT
- TRBJ2-7 - TRBV18 CASSERFEQYF TGTGCCAGCTCGGAGAGATTCGAGCAGTACTTC
- TRBJ1-1 once TRBV7-9 CASSLGVSPVAEAFF TGTGCCAGCAGCTTAGGAGTTTCCCCCGTCGCTGAAGCTTTCTTT
TRBD2 TRBJ2-1 - TRBV7-2 CASSLVGGGSYNEQFF TGTGCCAGCAGCTTAGTCGGGGGGGGCTCCTACAATGAGCAGTTCTTC
- TRBJ1-1 - TRBV19 CASSIPGNTEAFF TGTGCCAGTAGTATCCCGGGGAACACTGAAGCTTTCTTT
- TRBJ1-5 - TRBV7-2 CASSSQGWGNQPQHF TGTGCCAGCAGCTCACAGGGTTGGGGCAATCAGCCCCAGCATTTT
TRBD1 TRBJ2-7 - TRBV5-1 CASSLYGGQEQYF TGCGCCAGCAGCTTGTATGGGGGACAGGAGCAGTACTTC
TRBD2 TRBJ2-1 - TRBV7-7 CASSQRPGGDNEQFF TGTGCCAGCAGCCAAAGACCGGGAGGCGACAATGAGCAGTTCTTC
- TRBJ2-3 - TRBV27 CAGLRRVRDTQYF TGTGCCGGCCTTAGGAGGGTGAGAGATACGCAGTATTTT
TRBD2 TRBJ2-1 - TRBV7-9 CASSPPGTSLYNEQFF TGTGCCAGCAGCCCTCCCGGGACTAGTCTTTACAATGAGCAGTTCTTC
- TRBJ2-6 - TRBV27 CASSLRSQRGGANVLTF TGTGCCAGCAGTTTAAGGTCCCAGCGTGGGGGGGCCAACGTCCTGACTTTC
TRBD1 TRBJ2-7 few TRBV5-1 CASTSGTARIEQYF TGCGCCAGCACGTCTGGGACAGCAAGGATCGAGCAGTACTTC
- TRBJ1-5 - TRBV19 CASISQGYNQPQHF TGTGCCAGTATTTCTCAGGGGTACAATCAGCCCCAGCATTTT
TRBD2 TRBJ2-3 - TRBV13 CASHRAGVPDTQYF TGTGCCAGTCATCGGGCGGGAGTTCCAGATACGCAGTATTTT
TRBD2 TRBJ2-5 - TRBV4-1 CASSQETSVQETQYF TGCGCCAGCAGCCAAGAAACTAGCGTCCAAGAGACCCAGTACTTC
TRBD2 TRBJ2-3 - TRBV11-2 CASSLISGGTDTQYF TGTGCCAGCAGCTTAATCAGCGGGGGCACAGATACGCAGTATTTT
- TRBJ2-7 few TRBV5-1 CASSFLGHSYEQYF TGCGCCAGCAGCTTCTTGGGGCACTCCTACGAGCAGTACTTC
TRBD1 TRBJ2-7 - TRBV10-2 CASSQGGPSSYEQYF TGCGCCAGCAGCCAAGGGGGCCCGAGCTCCTACGAGCAGTACTTC
- TRBJ2-7 few TRBV5-1 CASSLGGGPQGEQYF TGCGCCAGCAGCTTAGGGGGAGGGCCCCAGGGAGAGCAGTACTTC
- TRBJ1-3 few TRBV6-6 CASSPSSVSGNTIYF TGTGCCAGCAGTCCATCGTCAGTCTCTGGAAACACCATATATTTT
TRBD2 TRBJ2-1 - TRBV4-2 CASSQPTSGYNEQFF TGTGCCAGCAGCCAGCCGACTAGCGGTTACAATGAGCAGTTCTTC
TRBD1 TRBJ1-4 - TRBV5-6 CASSLTGDNEKLFF TGTGCCAGCAGCTTGACAGGGGATAATGAAAAACTGTTTTTT
- TRBJ1-3 - TRBV18 CASSPVMGDTIYF TGTGCCAGCTCACCTGTCATGGGAGACACCATATATTTT
TRBD2 TRBJ2-1 few TRBV11-3 CASSISGSDNEQFF TGTGCCAGCAGCATAAGCGGGAGCGACAATGAGCAGTTCTTC
TRBD2 TRBJ2-3 - TRBV4-2 CASSLFSGRASGTDTQYF TGTGCCAGCAGCCTATTTAGCGGGAGGGCCTCCGGCACAGATACGCAGTATTTT
TRBD2 TRBJ2-7 once TRBV19 CASRGTGTSGSYEQYF TGTGCCAGTAGGGGCACCGGGACTAGCGGGAGTTACGAGCAGTACTTC
- TRBJ1-3 - TRBV19 CASSGGNTIYF TGTGCCAGTAGTGGAGGGAACACCATATATTTT
TRBD2 TRBJ2-1 - TRBV5-4 CASSLGEAAGEDVEQFF TGTGCCAGCAGCTTGGGAGAAGCAGCGGGGGAGGACGTTGAGCAGTTCTTC
- TRBJ1-5 - TRBV7-2 CASSLDGYSNQPQHF TGTGCCAGCAGCTTAGACGGTTATAGCAATCAGCCCCAGCATTTT
- TRBJ2-6 - TRBV5-1 CASSLTGSMSSGANVLTF TGCGCCAGCAGCTTAACAGGCTCCATGAGCTCTGGGGCCAACGTCCTGACTTTC
- TRBJ2-6 - TRBV11-3 CASSPGRANVLTF TGTGCCAGCAGCCCCGGGAGGGCCAACGTCCTGACTTTC
- TRBJ2-5 few TRBV25-1 CASSEPRVRETQYF TGTGCCAGCAGTGAACCCAGGGTGAGAGAGACCCAGTACTTC
TRBD1 TRBJ1-1 - TRBV18 CASSPPVGTGGTEAFF TGTGCCAGCTCACCACCGGTAGGGACAGGGGGCACTGAAGCTTTCTTT
TRBD2 TRBJ2-3 - TRBV29-1 CSAAGGSTTDTQYF TGCAGCGCCGCCGGCGGGAGTACGACAGATACGCAGTATTTT
- TRBJ1-2 - TRBV7-9 CASSRTEDGYTF TGTGCCAGCAGCCGGACAGAAGATGGCTACACCTTC
TRBD2 TRBJ2-1 - TRBV15 CATSREQGGSGRASYNEQFF TGTGCCACCAGCAGAGAGCAGGGAGGTAGCGGGAGGGCTAGCTACAATGAGCAGTTCTTC
TRBD1 TRBJ1-5 - TRBV7-2 CASSLGTGPNQPQHF TGTGCCAGCAGCTTAGGGACAGGCCCTAATCAGCCCCAGCATTTT
- TRBJ2-2 - TRBV9 CASSVGIGSRNTGELFF TGTGCCAGCAGCGTTGGGATCGGGAGTCGGAACACCGGGGAGCTGTTTTTT
TRBD2 TRBJ2-7 - TRBV3-1/TRBV3-2 CASSQPRLAGGYYEQYF TGTGCCAGCAGCCAACCACGACTAGCGGGAGGGTACTACGAGCAGTACTTC
- TRBJ2-1 - TRBV9 CASSVVSGLLQFF TGTGCCAGCAGCGTAGTTTCGGGTTTGTTGCAGTTCTTC
- TRBJ2-1 - TRBV18 CASSPVRGLGRNEQFF TGTGCCAGCTCACCAGTCCGAGGGCTAGGAAGGAATGAGCAGTTCTTC
- TRBJ2-6 - TRBV7-3 CASSLETPGANVLTF TGTGCCAGCAGCTTAGAGACACCTGGGGCCAACGTCCTGACTTTC
- TRBJ2-2 - TRBV7-2 CASSLRGIVRELFF TGTGCCAGCAGCTTAAGAGGGATAGTCCGGGAGCTGTTTTTT
TRBD1 TRBJ1-2 - TRBV20-1 CSARQGGGYTF TGCAGTGCTAGACAGGGGGGAGGCTACACCTTC
TRBD2 TRBJ2-1 - TRBV11-3 CASGPVAGANEQFF TGTGCCAGCGGACCTGTAGCGGGAGCCAATGAGCAGTTCTTC